This T cell receptor beta chain appears in the sequencing data of a study of identical twins (dated by TCRdb to about 2016). With regard to the full study: To test whether fetal clonotypes persist, the study used deep sequencing on TCR alpha and beta repertoires from monozygotic twins, unrelated adults of various ages, and cord blood. To rule out contamination, replicate twin experiments were performed at different times with different library preparation protocols. The paper's findings and limits, for the study overall: In monozygotic twins, out-of-frame TCR alpha sharing was systematically underestimated by recombination models, although the models agreed with sharing between unrelated individuals. Invariant T cells such as MAIT and iNKT could partly confound zero-insertion analyses, although diverse VJ usage argued against such confounding for most clonotypes. Because the same donors could not be followed over many years, conclusions were based on cross-sectional statistical analysis. Compared with coincidental sharing between unrelated individuals, out-of-frame TCR alpha sequences shared between twins showed an excess of sequences with low generation probability. The excess sharing between twins in beta out-of-frame sequences was weaker because fewer shared sequences reduced the signal-to-noise ratio. Fewer insertions were carried by abundant cord blood beta clonotypes, a similar but weaker trend appeared in young adult naive repertoires, and no such trend appeared in memory repertoires.

Only healthy Caucasian donors were included. Three pairs of female monozygotic twins, all aged about 18 to 29 years, made up the twin cohort. CD4+ and CD8+ T cell populations were isolated with positive isolation kits from Invitrogen. V loses 0 bases at its end and J loses 3 bases; junction bases beyond the gene matches: 4. The CDR3, cysteine through phenylalanine, is 16 amino acids long. Here the CDR3 DNA is all that survives: 48 bases in frame from base 1. The germline V gene sets CDR1 to SGHRS and CDR2 to YFSETQ. Libraries were made using 5' RACE. These reads were obtained on an Illumina HiSeq 2000. A universal primer binding site was added through template switching, and the final cDNA carried a unique molecular identifier so that TCR cDNA molecules could be counted accurately. Specific primers in the conserved constant-segment region were used to synthesize first-strand cDNA for the TCR alpha and beta chains. To control for contamination, every cDNA library was double barcoded, receiving both a SMART-Mk sample barcode and Illumina barcodes. TruSeq adapter sequences, together with Illumina sample barcodes, were added in two successive PCR steps. The TCR alpha and beta cDNA libraries were sequenced on the Illumina HiSeq platform using custom primers. As for the authors' bioinformatics: MiGEC processed the raw reads to extract unique molecular identifiers, while MiXCR was used to determine the CDR3 positions. Recombination models were inferred per individual with the repgenHMM and IGoR tools using an EM algorithm. Shared clonotype analysis was performed with the tcR package in R, normalizing sharing by the product of cloneset sizes. Out-of-frame nonproductive sequences were analyzed to study raw recombination free of thymic and clonal selection effects. The public reads were run again by TCRdb, first through fastp at Q25 and then through MiXCR, and only productive beta chains were kept. When rows share a CDR3 protein, they turn into one entry using the most common DNA and genes. TCRdb, rather than the study authors, made the V and J calls. The sample table lists fewer than 550,000 distinct CDR3 sequences, roughly 13% of them with a count of one. The ten largest make up more than 0.8% of the sample.

This clonotype was seen a few times. What this receptor recognizes is not known. There are no base qualities to consult, and no much larger clone falls within one base. The data also belong to a second study, concerning yellow fever vaccine responses in identical twins. The second source states: The authors reported that the T cell response to vaccination in identical twins appeared partly convergent and partly personalized. In identical twins, the study followed T cell clones that responded to the vaccine with precision.

The receptor comes from a woman between 18 and 30 years old in good health. Source material: CD4+ T cells sorted from blood. This sequence uses TRBV5-1 and TRBJ2-1; 9 junctional bases match TRBD2. The DNA reads as follows: TGCGCCAGCAGCTTGGAGGCGGGGGGGGTCTACAATGAGCAGTTCTTC. This yields the protein CASSLEAGGVYNEQFF.